This TCR beta chain is from a study of T cell responses to AZD1222 COVID-19 vaccine. Study details: Some second doses came at about 4 weeks and others at about 12 weeks; these were pooled. Findings and caveats of the study: CD4 TCRs associated with vaccination spanned spike, dominating at 160-218 and 743-854. Repertoires were obtained solely post-peak T cell response. It was only five to seven AZD1222 recipients who were seropositive at baseline.

This clone appeared once. Its target is unknown. This CDR3 spans 14 amino acids. Germline V gene data show CDR1 as MNHEY and CDR2 as SMNVEV (reference sequence). The V segment lost 6 bases and the J segment 4 bases; nucleotides outside the gene matches: 3. TCRdb's copy holds only in-frame clones and misses some; the assay was immunoSEQ multiplex PCR. The sample lists over 150,000 clones, around 87% occurring once. The sequence came from an adult in good health. The sequencing used peripheral blood, collected on day 0 of AZD1222 vaccination. The genes are TRBV27 and TRBJ1-2; 12 bases match TRBD1. DNA of the CDR3: TGTGCCAGCAGAAGGGACAGGGGGCTCTATGGCTACACCTTC. This codes for CASRRDRGLYGYTF.